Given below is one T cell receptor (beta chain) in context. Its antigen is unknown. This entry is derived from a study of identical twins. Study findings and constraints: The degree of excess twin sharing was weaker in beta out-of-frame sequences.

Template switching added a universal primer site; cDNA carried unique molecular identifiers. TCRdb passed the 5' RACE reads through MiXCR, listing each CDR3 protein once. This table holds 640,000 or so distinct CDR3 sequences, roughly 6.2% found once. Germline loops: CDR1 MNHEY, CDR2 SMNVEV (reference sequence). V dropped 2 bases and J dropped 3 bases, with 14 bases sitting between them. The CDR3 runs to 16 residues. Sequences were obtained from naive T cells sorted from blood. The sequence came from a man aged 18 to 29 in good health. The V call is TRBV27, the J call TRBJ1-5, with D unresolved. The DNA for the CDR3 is TGTGCCAGCAGTTTACGATCCGGACCGATCAATCAGCCCCAGCATTTT. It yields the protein CASSLRSGPINQPQHF.